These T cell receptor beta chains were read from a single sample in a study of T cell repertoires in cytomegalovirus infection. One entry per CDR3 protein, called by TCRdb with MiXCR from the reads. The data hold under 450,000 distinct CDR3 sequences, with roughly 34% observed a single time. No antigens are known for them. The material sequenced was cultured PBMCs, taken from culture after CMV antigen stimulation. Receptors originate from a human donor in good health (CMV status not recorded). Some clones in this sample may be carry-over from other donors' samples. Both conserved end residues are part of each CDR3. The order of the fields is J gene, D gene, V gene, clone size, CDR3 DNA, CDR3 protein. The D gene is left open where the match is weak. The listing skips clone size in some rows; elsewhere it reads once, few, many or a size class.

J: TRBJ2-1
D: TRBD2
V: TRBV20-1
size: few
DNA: TGCAGTGCTAGGGCGGGAGGGCCGTTTGATGAGCAGTTCTTC
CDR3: CSARAGGPFDEQFF

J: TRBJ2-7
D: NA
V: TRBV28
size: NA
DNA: TGTGCCAGCAGTTTACCCTCGGGCTACGAGCAGTACTTC
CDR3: CASSLPSGYEQYF

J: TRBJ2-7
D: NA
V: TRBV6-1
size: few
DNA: TGTGCCAGCACGTCTACCAGTCGAGGTGGCTACGAGCAGTACTTC
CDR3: CASTSTSRGGYEQYF

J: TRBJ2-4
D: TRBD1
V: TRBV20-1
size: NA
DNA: TGCAGTGCCCCCGGGACAGGGGTAGCCAAAAACATTCAGTACTTC
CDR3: CSAPGTGVAKNIQYF

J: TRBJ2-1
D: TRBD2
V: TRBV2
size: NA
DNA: TGTGCTATTCGCGGGTGGGTGGCGGGAGGGAACAATGAGCAGTTCTTC
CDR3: CAIRGWVAGGNNEQFF

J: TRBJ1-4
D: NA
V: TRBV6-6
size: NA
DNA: TGTGCCAGCAGTTACACGGGTAAAGAGGAAAAACTGTTTTTT
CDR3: CASSYTGKEEKLFF

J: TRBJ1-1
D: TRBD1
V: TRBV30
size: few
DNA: TGTGCCTGGAACAGGGGTGACACTGAAGCTTTCTTT
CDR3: CAWNRGDTEAFF

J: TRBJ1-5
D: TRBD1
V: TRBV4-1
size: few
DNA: TGCGCCAGCAGCCGAGGACAGGGGGCAGTTAGGCAGCCCCAGCATTTT
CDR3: CASSRGQGAVRQPQHF

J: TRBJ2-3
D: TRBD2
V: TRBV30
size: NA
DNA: TGTGCCTGGGGTAGCGGGGGGCGTTTCACAGATACGCAGTATTTT
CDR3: CAWGSGGRFTDTQYF

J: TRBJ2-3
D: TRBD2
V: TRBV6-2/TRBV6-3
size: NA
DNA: TGTGCCAGCAGTTGGCTAGCGGGATATGGGGATACGCAGTATTTT
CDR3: CASSWLAGYGDTQYF

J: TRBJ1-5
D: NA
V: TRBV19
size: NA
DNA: TGTGCCAGTAGTATTGTCGGTCAACCGAGTCAGCCCCAGCATTTT
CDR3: CASSIVGQPSQPQHF

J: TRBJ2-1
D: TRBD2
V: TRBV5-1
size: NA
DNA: TGCGCCAGCAGCACGCCCTATCTTCTAGAGCGGGAGTCGGGCTACAATGAGCAGTTCTTC
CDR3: CASSTPYLLERESGYNEQFF

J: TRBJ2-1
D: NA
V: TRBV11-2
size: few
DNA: TGTGCCAGCAGCTTTGGTCGGAATTTGAGAGAGCAGTTCTTC
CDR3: CASSFGRNLREQFF

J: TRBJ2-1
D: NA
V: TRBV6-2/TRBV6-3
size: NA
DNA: TGTCCCAGCAGCGGAGCGGTTAGTGGTAATGAGCAGTTCTTC
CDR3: CPSSGAVSGNEQFF

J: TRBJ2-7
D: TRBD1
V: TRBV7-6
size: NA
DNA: TGTGCCAGCAGCATACGACAGGGAACAAACTACGAGCAGTACTTC
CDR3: CASSIRQGTNYEQYF

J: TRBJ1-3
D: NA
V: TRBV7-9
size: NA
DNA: TGTGCCAGCAGCTCCGCTGACAGGAGCTCTGGAAACACCATATATTTT
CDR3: CASSSADRSSGNTIYF

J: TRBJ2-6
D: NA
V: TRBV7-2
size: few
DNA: TGTGCCAGCAGCGTAGGGACGGCTGGGGCCAACGTCCTGACTTTC
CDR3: CASSVGTAGANVLTF

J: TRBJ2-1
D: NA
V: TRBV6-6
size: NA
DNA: TGTGCCAGCAGCTACGGACACAGCAATGAGCAGTTCTTC
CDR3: CASSYGHSNEQFF

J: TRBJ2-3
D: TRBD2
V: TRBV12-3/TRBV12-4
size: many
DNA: TGTGCCAGCAGACCTAGCGGGAGGAGCACAGATACGCAGTATTTT
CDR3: CASRPSGRSTDTQYF

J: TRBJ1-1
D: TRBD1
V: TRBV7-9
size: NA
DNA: TGTGCCAGCAGCTTAGGGTCAGGGGGCTCAACTGAAGCTTTCTTT
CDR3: CASSLGSGGSTEAFF

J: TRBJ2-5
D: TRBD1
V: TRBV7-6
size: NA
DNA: TGTGCTAGCAGCCCCAAAGACAGGGCGCGAAAGACCCAGTACTTC
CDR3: CASSPKDRARKTQYF

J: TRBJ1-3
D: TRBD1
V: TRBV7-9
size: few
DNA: TGTGCCAGCAAAGAGACAGGGGAATCTGGAAACACCATATATTTT
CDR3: CASKETGESGNTIYF

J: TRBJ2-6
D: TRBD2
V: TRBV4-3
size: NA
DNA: TGCGCCAGCAGCCAAGATGGGGGGGGGATCTCTGGGGCCAACGTCCTGACTTTC
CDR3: CASSQDGGGISGANVLTF

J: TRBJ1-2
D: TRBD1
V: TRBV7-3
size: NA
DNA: TGTGCCAGCAGCTCCCAGAGCGGACAGGGGGGCTATGGCTACACCTTC
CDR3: CASSSQSGQGGYGYTF

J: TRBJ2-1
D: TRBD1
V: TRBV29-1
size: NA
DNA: TGCAGCGCTGTTCCGGGACAGTTAAACAATGAGCAGTTCTTC
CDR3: CSAVPGQLNNEQFF

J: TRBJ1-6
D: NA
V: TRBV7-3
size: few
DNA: TGTGCCAGCAGCGCCGAGGGGGGAGTGGGGAATTCACCCCTCCACTTT
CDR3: CASSAEGGVGNSPLHF

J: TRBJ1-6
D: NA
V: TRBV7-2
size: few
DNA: TGTGCCAGCAGCTTAGATTGGGGAAAGTCACCCCTCCACTTT
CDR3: CASSLDWGKSPLHF

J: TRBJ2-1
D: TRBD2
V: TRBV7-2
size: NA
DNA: TGTGCCAGCAGCTTAACCCCGGGACTAGGAGGGTACAATGAGCAGTTCTTC
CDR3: CASSLTPGLGGYNEQFF

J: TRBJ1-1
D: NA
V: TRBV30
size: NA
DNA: TGTGCCTGGAGAGGGGGTTGGAGGACTGAAGCTTTCTTT
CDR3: CAWRGGWRTEAFF

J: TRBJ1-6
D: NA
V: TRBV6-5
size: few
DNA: TGTGCCAGCAGTTCCGGTGTTCCGAGGAGCTCCTATAATTCACCCCTCCACTTT
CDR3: CASSSGVPRSSYNSPLHF

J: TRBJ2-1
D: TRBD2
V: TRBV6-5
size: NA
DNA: TGTGCCAGCAGTTACCTAGGACTAGCGGGGGCGGGGGGGTACAATGAGCAGTTCTTC
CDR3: CASSYLGLAGAGGYNEQFF

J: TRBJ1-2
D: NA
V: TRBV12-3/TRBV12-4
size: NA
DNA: TGTGCCAGCTTCATTTATCCCCTGGGGGCACGTGGCTACACCTTC
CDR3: CASFIYPLGARGYTF

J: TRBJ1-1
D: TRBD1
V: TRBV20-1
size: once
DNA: TGCAGTGCAACCGACAGGGGGAACACTGAAGCTTTCTTT
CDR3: CSATDRGNTEAFF

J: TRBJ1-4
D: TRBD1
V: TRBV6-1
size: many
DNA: TGTGCCAGCAGGGTCGGGACAGTCAATGAAAAACTGTTTTTT
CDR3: CASRVGTVNEKLFF

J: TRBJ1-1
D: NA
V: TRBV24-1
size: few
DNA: TGTGCCACCAGTGATAGGAAGGGAGGGAACACTGAAGCTTTCTTT
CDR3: CATSDRKGGNTEAFF

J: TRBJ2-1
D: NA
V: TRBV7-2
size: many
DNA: TGTGCCAGCAGCTTAGCGAGGAGGATAGAATCCGATGGGCAGTTCTTC
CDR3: CASSLARRIESDGQFF

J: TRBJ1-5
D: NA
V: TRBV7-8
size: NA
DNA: TGTGCCAGCAGCCTGAGTTCGGACAATCAGCCCCAGCATTTT
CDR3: CASSLSSDNQPQHF

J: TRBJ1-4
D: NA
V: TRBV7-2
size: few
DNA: TGTGCCAGCAGCTTAGGCAGGACAGTTAATGAAAAACTGTTTTTT
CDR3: CASSLGRTVNEKLFF

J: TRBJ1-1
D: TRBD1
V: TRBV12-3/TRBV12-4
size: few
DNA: TGTGCCAGCAGTCGCTCGGGACAGGAGAACACTGAAGCTTTCTTT
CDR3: CASSRSGQENTEAFF

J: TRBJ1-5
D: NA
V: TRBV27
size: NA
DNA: TGTGCCAGCAGTTTGGGGGCCAATCAGCCCCAGCATTTT
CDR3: CASSLGANQPQHF

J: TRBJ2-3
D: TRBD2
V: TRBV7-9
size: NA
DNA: TGTGCCAGCAGGTCCCTAGCGGGTTTCCACACAGATACGCAGTATTTT
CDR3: CASRSLAGFHTDTQYF